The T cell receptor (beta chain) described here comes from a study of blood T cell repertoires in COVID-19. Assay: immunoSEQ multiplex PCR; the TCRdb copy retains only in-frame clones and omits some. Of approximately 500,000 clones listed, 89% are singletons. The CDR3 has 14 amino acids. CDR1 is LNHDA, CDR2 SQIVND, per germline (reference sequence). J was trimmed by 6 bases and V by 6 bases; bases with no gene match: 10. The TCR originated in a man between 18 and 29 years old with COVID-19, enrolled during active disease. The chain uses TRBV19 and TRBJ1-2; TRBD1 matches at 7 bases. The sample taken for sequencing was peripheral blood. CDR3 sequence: CASSMDEGADGYTF. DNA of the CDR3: TGTGCCAGTAGCATGGATGAGGGGGCGGATGGCTACACCTTC.